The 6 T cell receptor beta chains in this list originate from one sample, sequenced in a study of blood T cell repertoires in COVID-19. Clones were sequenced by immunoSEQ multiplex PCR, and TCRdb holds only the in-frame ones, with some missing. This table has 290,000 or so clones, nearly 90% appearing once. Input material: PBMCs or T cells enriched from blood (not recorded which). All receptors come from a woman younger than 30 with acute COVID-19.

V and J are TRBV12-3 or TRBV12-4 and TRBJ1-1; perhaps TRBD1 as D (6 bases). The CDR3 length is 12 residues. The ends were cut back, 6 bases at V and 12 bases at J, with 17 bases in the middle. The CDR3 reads CASSAAGTRPFF. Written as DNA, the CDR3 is TGTGCCAGCAGCGCCGCCGGGACACGGCCTTTCTTT.

In nucleotides, the CDR3 is TGTGCCAGCAGCGTAGTGGCAGGGGCGGCCGCCGGGGAGCTGTTTTTT. As protein: CASSVVAGAAAGELFF. The rearrangement links TRBV9 to TRBJ2-2; TRBD1 is a possible D gene (6 bases). The CDR3 loop spans 16 amino acids. Looked up from germline, CDR1 is SGDLS and CDR2 is YYNGEE. Trimming removed 0 bases at V and 6 bases at J, with 15 bases between.

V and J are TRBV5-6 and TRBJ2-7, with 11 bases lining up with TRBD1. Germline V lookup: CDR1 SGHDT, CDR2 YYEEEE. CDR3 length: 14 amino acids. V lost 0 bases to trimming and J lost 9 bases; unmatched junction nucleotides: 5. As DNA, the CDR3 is TGTGCCAGCAGCTTGGGATGGACAGGGGGCGGGCAGTACTTC. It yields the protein CASSLGWTGGGQYF.

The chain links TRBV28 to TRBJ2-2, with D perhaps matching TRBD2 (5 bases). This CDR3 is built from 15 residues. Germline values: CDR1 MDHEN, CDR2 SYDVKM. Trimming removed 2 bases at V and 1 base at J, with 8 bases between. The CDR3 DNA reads TGTGCCAGCAGTTTAGAACTAGGGAACACCGGGGAGCTGTTTTTT. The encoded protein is CASSLELGNTGELFF.

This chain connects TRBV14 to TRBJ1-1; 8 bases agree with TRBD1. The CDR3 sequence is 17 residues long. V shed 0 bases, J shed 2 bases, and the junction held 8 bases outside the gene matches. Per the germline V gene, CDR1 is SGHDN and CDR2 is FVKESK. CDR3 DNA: TGTGCCAGCAGCCAAGATAACAGGGGGATTTTTAACACTGAAGCTTTCTTT. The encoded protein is CASSQDNRGIFNTEAFF. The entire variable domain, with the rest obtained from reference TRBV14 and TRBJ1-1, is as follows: EAGVTQFPSHSVIEKGQTVTLRCDPISGHDNLYWYRRVMGKEIKFLLHFVKESKQDESGMPNNRFLAERTGGTYSTLKVQPAELEDSGVYFCASSQDNRGIFNTEAFFGQGTRLTVV.

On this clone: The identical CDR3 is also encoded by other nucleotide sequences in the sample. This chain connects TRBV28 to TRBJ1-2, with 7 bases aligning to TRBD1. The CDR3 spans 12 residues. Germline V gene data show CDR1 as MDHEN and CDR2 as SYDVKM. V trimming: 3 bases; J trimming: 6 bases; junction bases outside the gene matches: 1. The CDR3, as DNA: TGTGCCAGCAGTTTGACAGGGAATGGCTACACCTTC. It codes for CASSLTGNGYTF.